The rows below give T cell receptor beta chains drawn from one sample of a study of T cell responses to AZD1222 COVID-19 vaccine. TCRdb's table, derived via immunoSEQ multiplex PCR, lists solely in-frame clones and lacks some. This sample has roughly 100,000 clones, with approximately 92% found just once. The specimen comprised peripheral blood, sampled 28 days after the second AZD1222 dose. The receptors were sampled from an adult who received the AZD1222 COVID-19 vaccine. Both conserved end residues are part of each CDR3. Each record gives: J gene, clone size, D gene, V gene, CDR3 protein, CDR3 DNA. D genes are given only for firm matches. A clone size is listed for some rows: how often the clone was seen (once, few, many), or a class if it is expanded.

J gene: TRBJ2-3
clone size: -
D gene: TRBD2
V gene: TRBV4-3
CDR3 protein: CASSQDWAGGDRTDTQYF
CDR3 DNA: TGCGCCAGCAGCCAAGATTGGGCGGGAGGGGATCGCACAGATACGCAGTATTTT

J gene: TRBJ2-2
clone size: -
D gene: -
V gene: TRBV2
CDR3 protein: CGAAGAGDTGELFF
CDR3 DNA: TGTGGCGCGGCAGGGGCCGGGGACACCGGGGAGCTGTTTTTT

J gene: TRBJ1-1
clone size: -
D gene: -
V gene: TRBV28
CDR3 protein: CASRLPGDTEAFF
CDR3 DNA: TGTGCCAGCAGACTCCCGGGGGACACTGAAGCTTTCTTT

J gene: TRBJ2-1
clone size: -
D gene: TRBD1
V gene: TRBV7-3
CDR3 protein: CASSQRTGFYNEQFF
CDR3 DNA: TGTGCCAGCAGCCAGCGGACAGGCTTCTACAATGAGCAGTTCTTC

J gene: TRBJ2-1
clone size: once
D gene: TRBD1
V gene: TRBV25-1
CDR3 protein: CASSEWTGSNEQFF
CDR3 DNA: TGTGCCAGCAGTGAATGGACAGGGAGCAATGAGCAGTTCTTC

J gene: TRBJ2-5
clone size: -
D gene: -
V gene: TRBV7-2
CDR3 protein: CASSLSPSLPRQETQYF
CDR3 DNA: TGTGCCAGCAGCCTTTCCCCCTCTCTCCCACGGCAAGAGACCCAGTACTTC

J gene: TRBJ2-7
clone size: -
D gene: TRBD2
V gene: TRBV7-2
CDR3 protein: CASSSGLAVYEQYF
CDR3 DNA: TGTGCCAGCAGCTCGGGACTAGCGGTCTACGAGCAGTACTTC

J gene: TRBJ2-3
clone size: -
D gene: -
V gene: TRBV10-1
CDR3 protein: CASSEFNTDTQYF
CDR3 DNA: TGCGCCAGCAGTGAGTTTAACACAGATACGCAGTATTTT

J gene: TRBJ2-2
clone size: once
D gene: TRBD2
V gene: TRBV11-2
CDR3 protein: CASSPLTSVNTGELFF
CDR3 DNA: TGTGCCAGCAGCCCCCTGACTAGCGTTAACACCGGGGAGCTGTTTTTT

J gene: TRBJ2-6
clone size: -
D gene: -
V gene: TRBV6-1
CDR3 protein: CASSELTHRANVLTF
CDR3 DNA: TGTGCCAGCAGTGAATTAACGCACCGGGCCAACGTCCTGACTTTC

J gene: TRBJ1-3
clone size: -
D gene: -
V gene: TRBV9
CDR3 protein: CASSRGDIRGSIYF
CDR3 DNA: TGTGCCAGCAGTCGCGGGGACATTCGGGGGTCCATATATTTT

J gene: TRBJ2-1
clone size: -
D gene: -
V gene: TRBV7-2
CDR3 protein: CASSLRSGGNKNNEQFF
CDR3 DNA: TGTGCCAGCAGCTTACGGTCTGGAGGGAATAAGAACAATGAGCAGTTCTTC

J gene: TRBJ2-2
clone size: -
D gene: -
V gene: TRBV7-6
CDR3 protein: CASSRIGGGTGELFF
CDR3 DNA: TGTGCCAGCAGCCGAATCGGAGGGGGGACCGGGGAGCTGTTTTTT

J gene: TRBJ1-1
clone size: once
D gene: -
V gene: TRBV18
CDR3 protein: CASSSGQGALGTEAFF
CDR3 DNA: TGTGCCAGCTCATCGGGCCAGGGAGCGCTAGGCACTGAAGCTTTCTTT

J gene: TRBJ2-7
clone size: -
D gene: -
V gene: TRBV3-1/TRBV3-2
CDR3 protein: CASSQDRLVNYEQYF
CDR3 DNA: TGTGCCAGCAGCCAAGACAGACTAGTGAACTACGAGCAGTACTTC

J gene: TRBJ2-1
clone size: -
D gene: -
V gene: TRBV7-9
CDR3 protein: CASSLALGSSYNEQFF
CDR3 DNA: TGTGCCAGCAGCTTAGCCTTAGGGAGCTCCTACAATGAGCAGTTCTTC

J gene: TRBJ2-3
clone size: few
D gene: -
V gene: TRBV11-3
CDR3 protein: CASSSPRQSDTQYF
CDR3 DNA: TGTGCCAGCAGCTCCCCTAGACAGTCAGATACGCAGTATTTT

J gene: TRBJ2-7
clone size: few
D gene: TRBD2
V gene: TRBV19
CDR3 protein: CASSMNWRGGSLEQYF
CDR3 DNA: TGTGCCAGTAGTATGAATTGGCGGGGCGGGAGTCTCGAGCAGTACTTC

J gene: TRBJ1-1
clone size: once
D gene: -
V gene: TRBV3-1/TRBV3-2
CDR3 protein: CASSQDNMNTEAFF
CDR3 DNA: TGTGCCAGCAGCCAAGATAACATGAACACTGAAGCTTTCTTT

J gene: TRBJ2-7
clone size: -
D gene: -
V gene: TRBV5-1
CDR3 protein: CASSLAPGDLEQYF
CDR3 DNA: TGCGCCAGCAGCTTAGCCCCGGGAGACCTCGAGCAGTACTTC

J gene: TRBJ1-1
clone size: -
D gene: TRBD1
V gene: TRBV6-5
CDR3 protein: CASSREDRVAFF
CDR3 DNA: TGTGCCAGCAGTAGGGAGGACAGGGTAGCTTTCTTT

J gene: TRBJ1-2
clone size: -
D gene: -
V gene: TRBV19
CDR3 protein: CASSARGDIPNYGYTF
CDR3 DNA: TGTGCCAGTAGCGCCAGAGGGGACATTCCTAACTATGGCTACACCTTC

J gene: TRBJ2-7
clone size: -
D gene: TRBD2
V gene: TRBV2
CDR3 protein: CASSSPLAGGEQYF
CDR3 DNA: TGTGCCAGCAGTTCACCCTTAGCGGGAGGCGAGCAGTACTTC

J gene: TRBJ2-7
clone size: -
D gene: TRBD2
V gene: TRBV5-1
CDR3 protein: CASSKGLAGDEQYF
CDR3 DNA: TGCGCCAGCAGCAAAGGACTAGCGGGGGACGAGCAGTACTTC

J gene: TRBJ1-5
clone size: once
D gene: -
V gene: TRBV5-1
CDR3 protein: CASSLGGVSNQPQHF
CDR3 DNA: TGCGCCAGCAGTTTAGGAGGGGTTAGCAATCAGCCCCAGCATTTT

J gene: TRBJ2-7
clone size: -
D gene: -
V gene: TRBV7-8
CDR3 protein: CASSLGGTTYEQYF
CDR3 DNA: TGTGCCAGCAGCTTGGGAGGCACTACCTACGAGCAGTACTTC

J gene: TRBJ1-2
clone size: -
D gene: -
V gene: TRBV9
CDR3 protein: CASSLAGLGYTF
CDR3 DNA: TGTGCCAGCAGCCTAGCGGGCCTAGGCTACACCTTC

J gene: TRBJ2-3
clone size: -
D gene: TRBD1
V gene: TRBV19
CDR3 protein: CASSSLSGTGTDTQYF
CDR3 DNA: TGTGCCAGTAGTTCCTTATCCGGGACAGGCACAGATACGCAGTATTTT

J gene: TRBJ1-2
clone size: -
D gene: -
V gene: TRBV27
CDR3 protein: CASSRDRTYGYTF
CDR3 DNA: TGTGCCAGCAGCCGAGACAGGACCTATGGCTACACCTTC

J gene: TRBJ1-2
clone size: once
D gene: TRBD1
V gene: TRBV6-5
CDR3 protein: CASSYSTGGYGYTF
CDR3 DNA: TGTGCCAGCAGTTACTCGACAGGGGGCTATGGCTACACCTTC

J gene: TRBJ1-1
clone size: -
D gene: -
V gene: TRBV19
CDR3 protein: CASSIPPPQGTEAFF
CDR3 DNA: TGTGCCAGTAGTATCCCCCCACCCCAAGGGACTGAAGCTTTCTTT

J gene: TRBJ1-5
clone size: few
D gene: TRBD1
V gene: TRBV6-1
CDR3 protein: CASSEREQGFNWPQHF
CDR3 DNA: TGTGCCAGCAGTGAGAGAGAACAGGGGTTCAATTGGCCCCAGCATTTT

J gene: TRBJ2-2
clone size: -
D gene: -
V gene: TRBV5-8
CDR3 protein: CASSFSGVNTGELFF
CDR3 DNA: TGTGCCAGCAGCTTCTCAGGGGTTAACACCGGGGAGCTGTTTTTT

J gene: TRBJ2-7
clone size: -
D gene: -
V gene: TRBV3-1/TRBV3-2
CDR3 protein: CASSTAYEQYF
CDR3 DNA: TGTGCCAGCAGCACTGCATACGAGCAGTACTTC

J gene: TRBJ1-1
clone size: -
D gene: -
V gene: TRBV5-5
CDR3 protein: CASRDTPNTEAFF
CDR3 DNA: TGTGCCAGCAGGGACACCCCGAACACTGAAGCTTTCTTT

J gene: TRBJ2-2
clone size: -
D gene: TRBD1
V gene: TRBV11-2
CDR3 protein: CASQGAANTGELFF
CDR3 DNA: TGTGCCAGTCAGGGGGCGGCGAACACCGGGGAGCTGTTTTTT

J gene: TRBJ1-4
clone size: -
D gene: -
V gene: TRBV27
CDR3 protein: CASSPQTGRTNEKLFF
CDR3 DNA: TGTGCCAGCAGTCCCCAGACAGGAAGAACTAATGAAAAACTGTTTTTT

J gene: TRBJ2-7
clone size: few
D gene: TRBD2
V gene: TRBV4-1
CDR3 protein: CASSQGLAASYEQYF
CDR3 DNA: TGCGCCAGCAGCCAAGGACTAGCGGCCTCCTACGAGCAGTACTTC

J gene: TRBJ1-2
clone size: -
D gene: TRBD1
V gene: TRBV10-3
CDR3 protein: CAISETGQASYGYTF
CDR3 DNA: TGTGCCATCAGTGAGACAGGACAGGCCTCCTATGGCTACACCTTC

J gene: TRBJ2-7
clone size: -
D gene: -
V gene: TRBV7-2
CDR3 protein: CASSPPTAYEQYF
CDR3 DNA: TGTGCCAGCAGCCCCCCGACCGCGTACGAGCAGTACTTC

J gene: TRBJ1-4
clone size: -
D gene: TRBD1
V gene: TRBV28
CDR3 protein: CASKTPGGGEKLFF
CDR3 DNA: TGTGCCAGCAAAACGCCAGGGGGCGGAGAAAAACTGTTTTTT

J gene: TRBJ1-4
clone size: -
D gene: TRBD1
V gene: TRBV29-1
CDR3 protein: CSARGQGGEKLFF
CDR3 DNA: TGCAGCGCTAGGGGGCAGGGGGGCGAAAAACTGTTTTTT

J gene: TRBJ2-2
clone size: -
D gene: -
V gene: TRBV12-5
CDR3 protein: CASGLDGYTGELFF
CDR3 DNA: TGTGCTAGTGGTTTGGACGGGTACACCGGGGAGCTGTTTTTT

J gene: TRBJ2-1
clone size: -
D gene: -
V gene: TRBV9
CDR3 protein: CASSVGGDYNEQFF
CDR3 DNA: TGTGCCAGCAGCGTAGGAGGGGACTACAATGAGCAGTTCTTC

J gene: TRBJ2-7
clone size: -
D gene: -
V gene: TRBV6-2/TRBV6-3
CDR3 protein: CASSQSGSIYEQYF
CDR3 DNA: TGTGCCAGCAGTCAATCCGGGTCCATCTACGAGCAGTACTTC

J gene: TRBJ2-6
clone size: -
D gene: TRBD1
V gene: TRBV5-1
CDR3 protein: CASEGTGSSGANVLTF
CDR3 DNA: TGCGCCAGCGAGGGGACAGGGTCTTCAGGGGCCAACGTCCTGACTTTC

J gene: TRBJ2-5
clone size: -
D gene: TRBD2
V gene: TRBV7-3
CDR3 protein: CASSSGLEETQYF
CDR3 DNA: TGTGCCAGCAGCTCGGGACTAGAAGAGACCCAGTACTTC

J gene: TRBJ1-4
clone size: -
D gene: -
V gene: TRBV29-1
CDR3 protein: CSVEGQGNEKLFF
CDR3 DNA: TGCAGCGTTGAAGGGCAGGGTAATGAAAAACTGTTTTTT

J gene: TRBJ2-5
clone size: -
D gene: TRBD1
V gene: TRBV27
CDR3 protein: CASSPQTGGVKTQYF
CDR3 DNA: TGTGCCAGCAGTCCCCAGACAGGGGGCGTGAAGACCCAGTACTTC

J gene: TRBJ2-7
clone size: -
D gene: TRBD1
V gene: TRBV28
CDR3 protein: CASSLDRGSLSSYEQYF
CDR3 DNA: TGTGCCAGCAGTTTAGACAGGGGGTCCTTGAGCTCCTACGAGCAGTACTTC

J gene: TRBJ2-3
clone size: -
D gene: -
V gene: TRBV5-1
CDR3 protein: CASSRRIGSGTDTQYF
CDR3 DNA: TGCGCCAGCAGCCGAAGAATAGGAAGTGGCACAGATACGCAGTATTTT

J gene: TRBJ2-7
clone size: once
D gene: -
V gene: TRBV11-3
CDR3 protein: CASSDGTWEQYF
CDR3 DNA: TGTGCCAGCAGCGATGGGACTTGGGAGCAGTACTTC

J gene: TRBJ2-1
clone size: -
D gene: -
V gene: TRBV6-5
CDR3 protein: CASSYSTPPNEQFF
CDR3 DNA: TGTGCCAGCAGTTACTCGACTCCACCCAATGAGCAGTTCTTC

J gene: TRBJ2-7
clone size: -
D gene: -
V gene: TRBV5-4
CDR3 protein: CASSLKLKPYEQYF
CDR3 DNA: TGTGCCAGCAGCTTGAAACTAAAACCCTACGAGCAGTACTTC

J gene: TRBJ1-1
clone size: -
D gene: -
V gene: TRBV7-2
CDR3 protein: CASSLKKVMNTEAFF
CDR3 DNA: TGTGCCAGCAGCTTAAAGAAGGTCATGAACACTGAAGCTTTCTTT

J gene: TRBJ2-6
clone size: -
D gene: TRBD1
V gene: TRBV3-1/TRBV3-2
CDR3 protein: CASSRTGTGFSGANVLTF
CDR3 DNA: TGTGCCAGCAGCCGAACCGGGACAGGGTTCTCTGGGGCCAACGTCCTGACTTTC

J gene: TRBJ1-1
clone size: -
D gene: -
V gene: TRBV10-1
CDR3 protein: CASKGGQNTEAFF
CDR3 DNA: TGCGCCAGCAAGGGGGGGCAGAACACTGAAGCTTTCTTT